Each of the 8 T cell receptor beta chains below was sequenced from the same sample in a study of PD-1 blockade in mismatch repair-deficient tumors. Profiling relied on immunoSEQ multiplex PCR, and the TCRdb table lists in-frame clones only, not all of them. The top ten clones hold about 3.5% of a sample with tens of thousands of clones, 78% of them seen once. The sequencing used peripheral blood, collected 4 weeks after starting pembrolizumab. The receptors here all came from an adult with mismatch repair-deficient cancer.

V usage is TRBV5-1 and J usage is TRBJ2-2; a possible D gene is TRBD2 (6 bases). Between the trimmed V and J ends, which lost 3 bases and 5 bases, there was a span of 11 bases. CDR1 is SGHRS and CDR2 is YFSETQ in the germline V gene. CDR3 length: 14 amino acids. The CDR3 reads CASSSGTVTGELFF. In nucleotides, the CDR3 is TGCGCCAGCAGCTCCGGGACTGTAACCGGGGAGCTGTTTTTT.

The rearrangement links TRBV27 to TRBJ2-5; 12 nucleotides align to TRBD1. Germline V gene sequence: CDR1 MNHEY, CDR2 SMNVEV (reference sequence). This CDR3 comprises 15 residues. Trimming took 4 bases from V and 4 from J; bases not matched to a gene: 4. DNA of the CDR3: TGTGCCAGCAGTTCCGGGACAGGGGGCGTAGAGACCCAGTACTTC. The encoded protein is CASSSGTGGVETQYF.

The chain carries TRBV7-9 and TRBJ1-1; the D is unclear. This CDR3 comprises 13 residues. With 2 bases removed from V and 0 bases from J, the gap between germline ends came to 4 bases. Per germline, CDR1 SEHNR and CDR2 FQNEAQ (reference sequence). The CDR3 region is CASSLMVNTEAFF. CDR3 nucleotide sequence: TGTGCCAGCAGCTTAATGGTGAACACTGAAGCTTTCTTT.

The chain employs TRBV9 and TRBJ1-2; D not certain. Germline CDR1 reads SGDLS; CDR2 reads YYNGEE. The V end lost 0 bases, the J end lost 2 bases, and 5 bases lay between the germline ends. The CDR3 runs to 13 residues. As DNA, the CDR3 is TGTGCCAGCAGCGTAGCAACCAACTATGGCTACACCTTC. This sequence encodes CASSVATNYGYTF.

The chain carries TRBV5-1 and TRBJ1-4; TRBD1 matches at 7 bases. Germline trimming cut 6 bases from V and 4 bases from J; bases unmatched to any gene: 6. The V gene's germline CDR1 is SGHRS and CDR2 YFSETQ. The CDR3 runs to 14 residues. CDR3 nucleotides: TGCGCCAGCAAACCGGGACAGCATAATGAAAAACTGTTTTTT. This sequence encodes CASKPGQHNEKLFF.

This chain connects TRBV28 to TRBJ2-7, with D hard to call. This CDR3 spans 16 amino acids. Germline CDR1 reads MDHEN; CDR2 reads SYDVKM. Trimming took 5 bases from V and 5 from J, leaving 22 bases between them. DNA of the CDR3: TGTGCCAGCAGTCGGCAGACGGGCGCTCGAGGCGACGAGCAGTACTTC. Residues: CASSRQTGARGDEQYF.

The chain has TRBV21-1 and TRBJ2-2; the table's TRBD1 call for D was not verified on the DNA. TRBV21-1 is a pseudogene locus. CDR3 length: 17 residues. The CDR3, as DNA: TGTGCCAGCAGCAAAGGTAAGGACAGGGGGCCTGCCGGGGAGCTGTTTTTT. This codes for CASSKGKDRGPAGELFF.

This chain links TRBV7-2 with TRBJ2-5, with 10 bases fitting TRBD1. Losses at the gene ends were 1 base for V and 4 bases for J; bases not matched to a gene: 3. Germline V gene sequence: CDR1 SGHTA, CDR2 FQGNSA. The CDR3 contains 15 residues. This chain's CDR3 is CASSLGQGAIETQYF. CDR3 DNA sequence: TGTGCCAGCAGCTTAGGACAGGGGGCAATAGAGACCCAGTACTTC.